A selection of T cell receptor beta chains follows, all from one sample in a study of T cell responses to AZD1222 COVID-19 vaccine. Libraries were prepared by immunoSEQ multiplex PCR; TCRdb keeps only in-frame clonotypes and omits some of them. Counted here are about 150,000 clones, around nine tenths occurring once; the ten biggest clones make up approximately 1.8%. The starting material was peripheral blood, obtained on day 0 of AZD1222 vaccination. Every receptor here comes from an adult in good health. Both conserved end residues are part of each CDR3. A D gene is named only where the DNA matches it firmly. A row's size may be missing; if present it is once, few, many or a size class.

d_gene,j_gene,v_gene,abundance,CDR3aa,CDR3nt
TRBD2,TRBJ2-7,TRBV4-3,NA,CASSQEVGREIDEQYF,TGCGCCAGCAGCCAAGAAGTTGGGCGGGAGATCGACGAGCAGTACTTC
NA,TRBJ1-6,TRBV10-3,NA,CAISESNSPLHF,TGTGCCATCAGTGAGTCTAATTCACCCCTCCACTTT
TRBD1,TRBJ2-3,TRBV28,NA,CASSLYSTGKGDTDTQYF,TGTGCCAGCAGTTTATACTCGACAGGGAAAGGAGACACAGATACGCAGTATTTT
TRBD1,TRBJ2-3,TRBV29-1,NA,CSVATGQAADTQYF,TGCAGCGTTGCCACGGGACAGGCGGCAGATACGCAGTATTTT
NA,TRBJ1-1,TRBV20-1,NA,CSAIPETEAFF,TGCAGTGCTATCCCCGAGACTGAAGCTTTCTTT
TRBD1,TRBJ1-1,TRBV10-1,NA,CAIRTGFTEAFF,TGCGCCATCAGGACAGGGTTCACTGAAGCTTTCTTT
TRBD2,TRBJ2-5,TRBV4-2,NA,CASSQGLMGEGVETQYF,TGTGCCAGCAGCCAAGGTTTAATGGGGGAGGGCGTTGAGACCCAGTACTTC
NA,TRBJ1-5,TRBV24-1,NA,CATSDLDTLQPQHF,TGTGCCACCAGTGACCTGGACACTCTCCAGCCCCAGCATTTT
NA,TRBJ1-4,TRBV7-9,NA,CATLQGNNEKLFF,TGTGCCACCCTACAGGGAAATAATGAAAAACTGTTTTTT
NA,TRBJ1-2,TRBV6-5,NA,CASSLSTAFDGYTF,TGTGCCAGCAGTTTATCGACAGCTTTCGATGGCTACACCTTC
NA,TRBJ2-3,TRBV3-1/TRBV3-2,NA,CASSQRLGSTDTQYF,TGTGCCAGCAGCCAGAGACTAGGTAGCACAGATACGCAGTATTTT
TRBD1,TRBJ2-4,TRBV28,NA,CASSLESRTGGRDIQYF,TGTGCCAGCAGTTTGGAATCCCGGACAGGGGGAAGGGACATTCAGTACTTC
NA,TRBJ1-5,TRBV6-2/TRBV6-3,few,CASSYLLGSGNQPQHF,TGTGCCAGCAGTTACTTGCTCGGGAGCGGCAATCAGCCCCAGCATTTT